These 14 T cell receptor beta chains came from one sample sequenced in a study of Graves' ophthalmopathy and Graves' hyperthyroidism. Beta-chain TCR CDR3 regions were amplified from RNA transcripts. Amplification began with first-round RT-PCR using HTBI primers, then second-round multiplex PCR was performed. MiXCR, applied by TCRdb to the multiplex PCR reads, yields one record per CDR3 protein. The sample has around 600,000 distinct CDR3 sequences; about 38% are singletons. The sequenced sample consisted of peripheral blood. These receptors came from an adult man with Graves' ophthalmopathy.

This clonotype was counted ten times or more. The V and J genes are TRBV10-3 and TRBJ2-7; no definite D call. The CDR3 loop spans 15 amino acids. The germline V and J ends were trimmed by 10 bases and 2 bases, with 21 bases remaining between them. The germline V gene has CDR1 ENHRY and CDR2 SYGVKD. CDR3: CASSPAFIGAYEQYF. For the CDR3, the DNA is TGTGCCAGCAGCCCCGCCTTCATAGGAGCCTACGAGCAGTACTTC.

The V and J genes are TRBV20-1 and TRBJ1-3; D is ambiguous. Germline V gene sequence: CDR1 DFQATT, CDR2 SNEGSKA (reference sequence). V was trimmed by 5 bases and J by 0 bases, leaving 17 bases between them. The CDR3 has 16 residues. As DNA, the CDR3 is TGCAGTGCTCCTACCCAAGGCAGACCCTCTGGAAACACCATATATTTT. Encoded protein: CSAPTQGRPSGNTIYF.

The genes are TRBV7-2 and TRBJ1-2; 9 bases map to TRBD1. CDR3 length equals 12 residues. Germline V lookup: CDR1 SGHTA, CDR2 FQGNSA. V dropped 7 bases and J dropped 8; count of bases not matched to a gene: 5. Here the CDR3 DNA reads TGTGCCAGCACACGGGACAGGGCGGGCTACACCTTC. This translates into CASTRDRAGYTF. Drawing the rest from reference TRBV7-2 and TRBJ1-2, the complete variable domain is GAGVSQSPSNKVTEKGKDVELRCDPISGHTALYWYRQSLGQGLEFLIYFQGNSAPDKSGLPSDRFSAERTGGSVSTLTIQRTQQEDSAVYLCASTRDRAGYTFGSGTRLTVV.

J is TRBJ1-4 and V is TRBV14; 7 nucleotides align to TRBD1. With V trimmed by 3 bases and J by 12 bases, 4 bases remained unmatched. This CDR3 has 12 residues. CDR1 is SGHDN and CDR2 is FVKESK in the germline V gene. The CDR3 reads CASSHRGYELFF. In nucleotides, the CDR3 is TGTGCCAGCAGCCACAGGGGGTACGAACTGTTTTTT.

This clonotype has only a few counts. The chain combines TRBV20-1 with TRBJ2-7; 11 nucleotides line up with TRBD1. V was clipped by 6 bases and J by 7 bases; unmatched bases: 8. Germline V lookup: CDR1 DFQATT, CDR2 SNEGSKA (reference sequence). The CDR3 has 13 amino acids. The CDR3 DNA follows: TGCAGTGCCTTCCGGACAGGGGGCGGTGAGCAGTACTTC. Amino acid sequence: CSAFRTGGGEQYF.

The V gene is TRBV20-1, the J gene TRBJ2-7; TRBD2 matches at 7 bases. Germline CDR1 is DFQATT and CDR2 is SNEGSKA (reference sequence). J was trimmed by 1 base and V by 3 bases; bases with no gene match: 6. This CDR3 has 14 residues. The CDR3 nucleotides are TGCAGTGCTAGGGAATCTAGCGGATCCTACGAGCAGTACTTC. Translated: CSARESSGSYEQYF.

The sample holds one count of this clonotype. The chain recombines TRBV2 with TRBJ2-6; TRBD1 matches 8 bases. V lost 6 bases to trimming and J lost 5 bases; unmatched junction nucleotides: 6. The CDR3 runs to 15 residues. Germline V CDR1 and CDR2: SNHLY, FYNNEI. The CDR3 is CASSGRGRRANVLTF. The CDR3 DNA follows: TGTGCCAGCAGCGGCAGGGGGCGCAGGGCCAACGTCCTGACTTTC.

This clonotype appeared a few times. The V and J genes are TRBV12-3 or TRBV12-4 and TRBJ2-7; 12 bases match TRBD2. The V segment lost 3 bases and the J segment 6 bases; nucleotides outside the gene matches: 3. This CDR3 has 14 residues. This chain's CDR3 is CASSFLAGGGEQYF. The CDR3 coding sequence is TGTGCCAGCAGTTTCCTAGCGGGAGGGGGCGAGCAGTACTTC.

J is TRBJ2-7 and V is TRBV14; tentative D call: TRBD2 (6 bases). The germline CDR1 and CDR2 sequences are SGHDN and FVKESK. This CDR3 is built from 19 residues. Trimming took off 4 bases at V and 6 bases at J, with 31 bases between the two ends. The CDR3 loop is CASSPHAGGGSGKAREQYF. The CDR3 nucleotides read TGTGCCAGCAGCCCCCACGCCGGGGGAGGATCGGGGAAAGCTCGCGAGCAGTACTTC.

This clonotype came up many times. The V and J genes are TRBV7-2 and TRBJ1-2, with D possibly being TRBD1 (5 bases). The CDR3 totals 17 residues. V was cut by 5 bases and J by 5 bases, with 24 bases left in between. CDR1 and CDR2 (germline): SGHTA, FQGNSA. The CDR3 DNA reads TGTGCCAGCAGCGCGGGGCAGGGACTTCGGGGGGGATATGGCTACACCTTC. Translation gives CASSAGQGLRGGYGYTF.

This clonotype has ten or more counts. The chain couples TRBV7-2 to TRBJ2-5; possible D gene TRBD1, 5 bases. The length of the CDR3 is 13 residues. In germline, CDR1 is SGHTA, CDR2 FQGNSA. The V and J ends lost 4 bases and 1 base respectively, with 7 bases between them. Here the CDR3 reads CASSYRTQETQYF. The CDR3 region has the DNA TGTGCCAGCAGCTACAGGACCCAAGAGACCCAGTACTTC.

This clonotype was detected many times. This chain joins TRBV6-5 and TRBJ2-5; TRBD1 might be the D (5 bases). This CDR3 contains 16 residues. Germline V gene lookup returns CDR1 MNHEY and CDR2 SVGAGI. V was trimmed by 0 bases and J by 0 bases, leaving 11 bases between them. The CDR3, as DNA: TGTGCCAGCAGTTACTCGGCGGACACGTACCAAGAGACCCAGTACTTC. Protein: CASSYSADTYQETQYF.

This clonotype was recorded many times. V gene TRBV19 combines with J gene TRBJ2-7; 7 nucleotides agree with TRBD1. The V and J ends lost 3 bases and 1 base, in that order; junction bases with no gene match: 6. The length of the CDR3 is 15 residues. Germline values: CDR1 LNHDA, CDR2 SQIVND (reference sequence). The CDR3 loop is CASSIEDRSSYEQYF. In nucleotides, the CDR3 is TGTGCCAGTAGTATTGAGGACAGGTCTTCCTACGAGCAGTACTTC.

This clonotype was counted only a few times. The chain combines TRBV12-5 with TRBJ1-5; a possible D gene is TRBD1 (5 bases). The V gene lost 5 bases and the J gene lost 4 bases, with 18 bases spanning the gap. The V gene's germline CDR1 is LGHNT and CDR2 FRNRAP. The CDR3 has 16 amino acids. CDR3 in DNA: TGTGCTAGTGGTCCCGGGGACGGAGGGCTTAATCAGCCCCAGCATTTT. It is translated as CASGPGDGGLNQPQHF. The variable domain in full, with the rest retrieved from reference TRBV12-5 and TRBJ1-5, is DARVTQTPRHKVTEMGQEVTMRCQPILGHNTVFWYRQTMMQGLELLAYFRNRAPLDDSGMPKDRFSAEMPDATLATLKIQPSEPRDSAVYFCASGPGDGGLNQPQHFGDGTRLSIL.